Shown below are 17 T cell receptor beta chains from a single sample sequenced in a study of T cells after somatic rescue of genetic block. The assay was immunoSEQ multiplex PCR, and TCRdb's table has in-frame clones only and misses some. The repertoire holds 45,000 to 55,000 clones, 90% to 96% seen once, with approximately 0.073% in the top ten. What was sequenced was peripheral blood mononuclear cells (PBMCs). The origin of the receptors is a child younger than two.

This chain connects TRBV6-6 to TRBJ1-2, with 7 bases aligning to TRBD1. Germline lookup yields CDR1 MNHNY and CDR2 SVGAGI (reference sequence). There are 14 residues in the CDR3. With 6 bases clipped from V and 2 bases from J, the junction kept 6 bases outside the gene matches. CDR3 amino acids: CASSLTGTNYGYTF. The CDR3, as DNA: TGTGCCAGCAGCCTGACAGGGACCAACTATGGCTACACCTTC.

V usage is TRBV7-9 and J usage is TRBJ1-2; D might be TRBD1 (6 bases). Trimming removed 0 bases from V and 3 bases from J, with 8 bases in between. The CDR3 covers 14 residues. The germline CDR1 and CDR2 sequences are SEHNR and FQNEAQ (reference sequence). This chain's CDR3 is CASSLASGDYGYTF. CDR3 DNA: TGTGCCAGCAGCTTAGCCTCAGGGGACTATGGCTACACCTTC.

Only one count was recorded for this clone. The rearrangement uses TRBV2 and TRBJ2-7; D not resolved. There are 12 residues in the CDR3. Trimming pared 1 base from V and 0 bases from J, leaving 1 base between. The germline V gene encodes CDR1 SNHLY and CDR2 FYNNEI. In DNA form, the CDR3 reads TGTGCCAGCAGTGAAGGCTCCTACGAGCAGTACTTC. It encodes CASSEGSYEQYF.

The V and J genes are TRBV5-6 and TRBJ2-3; D remains ambiguous. V lost 4 bases, J lost 3 bases, and 9 bases lay in between. Germline values: CDR1 SGHDT, CDR2 YYEEEE. This CDR3 has 13 residues. This CDR3 is CASSPVGTDTQYF. The CDR3 DNA sequence: TGTGCCAGCAGCCCAGTGGGGACAGATACGCAGTATTTT.

Concerning this clone itself: Additional DNA sequences in this sample encode the identical CDR3. The J gene is TRBJ2-7, the V gene TRBV5-6; 12 bases align to TRBD1. V was clipped by 0 bases and J by 7 bases; unmatched bases: 5. CDR1 and CDR2 from the germline V gene are SGHDT and YYEEEE. CDR3 length equals 15 residues. CDR3 in DNA: TGTGCCAGCAGCTTGGGGGGGACAGGGGGCGGGGAGCAGTACTTC. It codes for CASSLGGTGGGEQYF.

J is TRBJ2-7 and V is TRBV4-1; TRBD1 agrees at 8 bases. The germline V gene has CDR1 MGHRA and CDR2 YSYEKL. The CDR3 has 12 amino acids. V shed 8 bases, J shed 2 bases, and the junction held 2 bases outside the gene matches. CDR3 coding DNA: TGCGCCAGCGGACAGGGCACCTACGAGCAGTACTTC. It encodes CASGQGTYEQYF.

The chain joins TRBV10-3 to TRBJ2-5, with no clear D. Per germline, CDR1 ENHRY and CDR2 SYGVKD. V was pared by 0 bases and J by 5 bases, with 13 bases between. The CDR3 has 15 residues. CDR3 amino acids: CAISESGNEGETQYF. Written as DNA, the CDR3 is TGTGCCATCAGTGAGTCAGGGAATGAAGGGGAGACCCAGTACTTC.

The gene calls are TRBV27 and TRBJ2-7; 12 bases line up with TRBD2. CDR3 length: 16 residues. Germline trimming cut 3 bases from V and 0 bases from J; bases unmatched to any gene: 3. Germline CDR1 is MNHEY and CDR2 is SMNVEV (reference sequence). This CDR3 reads CASSFLAGGSSYEQYF. The CDR3 DNA is TGTGCCAGCAGTTTCCTAGCGGGAGGGAGCTCCTACGAGCAGTACTTC.

The genes are TRBV6-4 and TRBJ1-2, with 7 bases fitting TRBD1. V shed 0 bases, J shed 3 bases, and the junction held 4 bases outside the gene matches. The CDR3 has 15 residues. Germline V gene sequence: CDR1 MRHNA, CDR2 SNTAGT. CDR3 region: CASSDSAGGDYGYTF. CDR3 nucleotide sequence: TGTGCCAGCAGTGACTCGGCAGGGGGGGACTATGGCTACACCTTC.

V and J are TRBV5-1 and TRBJ2-3; the match to TRBD2 covers 9 bases. The CDR3 is made up of 16 amino acids. Germline V CDR1 and CDR2: SGHRS, YFSETQ. The J segment lost 0 bases and the V segment lost 4 bases, leaving 6 bases of the junction unmatched. The CDR3, as DNA: TGCGCCAGCAGCGAGACTAGCGGTTCTAGCACAGATACGCAGTATTTT. It yields the protein CASSETSGSSTDTQYF.

The chain has TRBV11-3 and TRBJ2-1; D unclear. This CDR3 region has 13 residues. The V end lost 0 bases, the J end lost 6 bases, and 6 bases lay between the germline ends. From germline, CDR1 is SGHNT and CDR2 YENEEA. The CDR3 loop reads CASSLERGNEQFF. The CDR3, as DNA: TGTGCCAGCAGCTTAGAGCGAGGCAATGAGCAGTTCTTC.

The chain recombines TRBV27 with TRBJ2-7; 9 nucleotides agree with TRBD1. Germline CDR1 MNHEY, CDR2 SMNVEV (reference sequence). The CDR3 contains 15 residues. The V gene end was trimmed by 6 bases and the J gene end by 3 bases; junction bases not matched to a gene: 9. The CDR3 region has the DNA TGTGCCAGCAGGTCCGGAGGGACAGGGAGCTACGAGCAGTACTTC. This codes for CASRSGGTGSYEQYF.

The CDR3 sequence is CASSIVGTAYEQYF. The CDR3 bases are TGTGCCAGTAGTATAGTCGGGACAGCCTACGAGCAGTACTTC. The V gene is TRBV19, the J gene TRBJ2-7, with 7 bases lining up with TRBD1. CDR1 and CDR2 (germline): LNHDA, SQIVND (reference sequence). There are 14 residues in the CDR3. Germline trimming cut 1 base from V and 2 bases from J; bases unmatched to any gene: 2.

This clone was seen only once. V gene TRBV7-9 combines with J gene TRBJ2-1, with TRBD2 matching 8 bases. Per germline, CDR1 SEHNR and CDR2 FQNEAQ (reference sequence). J gave up 6 bases and V 2 bases, and 0 bases lay outside the gene matches. CDR3 length: 13 residues. For the CDR3, the DNA is TGTGCCAGCAGCTTACTAGCGGGCAATGAGCAGTTCTTC. Its protein product is CASSLLAGNEQFF.

The chain links TRBV7-2 to TRBJ2-7, with 8 bases fitting TRBD2. Germline CDR1 is SGHTA and CDR2 is FQGNSA. The CDR3 loop spans 18 amino acids. The J segment lost 1 base and the V segment lost 3 bases, leaving 14 bases of the junction unmatched. In DNA form, the CDR3 reads TGTGCCAGCAGCTTCCCCTTACTAGCGGAGGTGCCATCCTACGAGCAGTACTTC. It codes for CASSFPLLAEVPSYEQYF.

The gene calls are TRBV5-1 and TRBJ1-2; maybe TRBD1 (6 bases). Germline V gene sequence: CDR1 SGHRS, CDR2 YFSETQ. The CDR3 extends over 12 amino acids. V lost 3 bases and J lost 8, with 11 bases in between. The chain's CDR3 is CASSSSGVGYTF. The CDR3 DNA follows: TGCGCCAGCAGCTCCTCAGGGGTAGGCTACACCTTC. Full variable domain (rest looked up from reference TRBV5-1 and TRBJ1-2): KAGVTQTPRYLIKTRGQQVTLSCSPISGHRSVSWYQQTPGQGLQFLFEYFSETQRNKGNFPGRFSGRQFSNSRSEMNVSTLELGDSALYLCASSSSGVGYTFGSGTRLTVV.

The CDR3 region has the DNA TGTGCCAGCAGCTTAGTGCTAGCCACCGGGGAGCTGTTTTTT. Translated, it gives CASSLVLATGELFF. The V and J genes are TRBV7-2 and TRBJ2-2; perhaps TRBD2 as D (5 bases). The V end lost 1 base, the J end lost 4 bases, and 7 bases lay between the germline ends. The CDR3 is made up of 14 amino acids. Germline-derived CDR1 and CDR2 are SGHTA and FQGNSA.